The entry below describes one T cell receptor (beta chain). In this sample, this clone turned up once. It has no known antigen specificity. No quality values exist for individual bases; no much larger clone is one base distant. The CDR3 regions of human TCRbeta chains were analyzed by immunosequencing. Turning to the authors' computational methods: Repertoire TCRs were matched against a reference library of SARS-CoV-2-specific TCRs generated with the MIRA antigen-specificity platform. Breadth was defined as the fraction of unique TCRs that were SARS-CoV-2-associated, and depth was defined as the fraction of total T cells that were SARS-CoV-2-associated. Each spike-specific TCR was assigned to its reactive spike region and to a CD4 or CD8 class using the MIRA data. Log10-transformed breadth and depth values were compared by one-way ANOVA with Sidak's multiple comparisons tests. Imported from immuneACCESS, the table was reduced by TCRdb to in-frame sequences with V and J called. These copies leave out some clones; in studies compared against another copy, an unresolved V gene accounts for under half, and the cause of the remainder is not known. That table furnishes V, J and clone size, whereas the DNA furnished D and trimming. Counted in this sample were 180,000 or so clones; approximately 95% of them appeared once. The biggest ten clones account for approximately 1% of the sample.

This entry is derived from a study of T cell responses to AZD1222 COVID-19 vaccine (dated by TCRdb to the early 2020s). Concerning the study at large: A total of under 250 trial participants underwent TCR sequencing, of whom roughly 210 had received two doses of AZD1222 and some 25 had received two doses of the MenACWY control vaccine. Trial participants were enrolled into age subgroups of 18-55, 56-69 and 70-plus years, which contained about 150, 27 and 61 TCR-sequenced participants, respectively.

Taken with the paper, the label for time point translates to: about 28 days (+/-7) after the second vaccine dose. AZD1222 recipients whose second dose came at about 4 weeks and those whose second dose came at about 12 weeks were combined into one group, since spike-specific TCR depth and breadth did not differ between the two schedules. Samples from vaccinated people were obtained from the UK trials COV001 and COV002, which included a single-blind randomized controlled phase 2/3 trial of AZD1222 (ChAdOx1 nCoV-19) in healthy adults. For TCRbeta chain sequencing, PBMC samples from trial participants were taken at day 0 and at day 28 after the second dose. Trimming removed 1 base from V and 4 bases from J, leaving 13 bases between the germline ends. Looking up the germline V gene (reference sequence) yields CDR1 LGHDT and CDR2 YNNKEL. CDR3 length: 15 amino acids, cysteine to phenylalanine. The read is trimmed to its CDR3 DNA, 45 bases read in frame from base 1.

The study at large found these results: CD4 TCRs associated with the vaccine covered the entire spike protein, and the dominant responses were in regions 160-218 and 743-854. A significant rise in spike-specific TCR breadth and depth was observed after two AZD1222 doses relative to day 0 and relative to MenACWY recipients. Participants were mostly white British, with more females than males. The authors suggested clonal diversity may have been underestimated. No day 14 peak-response samples were available, so repertoires were characterized only after the peak T cell response. The 56-69-year group was small, and its depth increase did not reach significance, likely because of low power. Conclusions about previously exposed vaccinees were limited because only a handful of AZD1222 recipients were SARS-CoV-2 seropositive at baseline. Reportedly, close to half of the unique spike-specific TCRs recognized epitopes lying outside the regions that are mutated in the B.1.351 and B.1.1.7 variants.

Recombination connected TRBV3-1 (or the pseudogene TRBV3-2) to TRBJ1-1; the D gene cannot be resolved reliably. This clonotype was obtained from an adult who received the AZD1222 COVID-19 vaccine. The specimen was peripheral blood, collected 28 days after the second AZD1222 dose. The nucleotide sequence reads as follows: TGTGCCAGCAGCCAAGGAATAGGAGGAATCACTGAAGCTTTCTTT. It translates to CASSQGIGGITEAFF.